This passage covers 24 T cell receptor beta chains from one sample sequenced in a study of T-cell reconstitution after alpha-beta-depleted transplantation in children. Study-level points and caveats: At one year after transplant, newly produced T cells mostly accounted for T-cell counts and diversity.

Which antigens these TCRs recognize remains unknown. Unique molecular identifiers tagged the TCRbeta library. TCRdb processed the PCR reads anew with MiXCR; each CDR3 protein has one entry. The sample has a few hundred thousand distinct CDR3 sequences, approximately 7.3% seen once; the top ten hold 9.1%. The material was peripheral blood, obtained 360 days after TCRalphabeta/CD19-depleted stem cell transplant. These receptors were taken from a female patient between 2 and 15 years old who had a stem cell transplant for Fanconi anemia, so the T cells may come from the graft donor.

This chain uses TRBV12-3 or TRBV12-4 with TRBJ1-5; D remains ambiguous. The CDR3 spans 14 residues. V dropped 7 bases and J dropped 4 bases, with 14 bases sitting between them. CDR3 amino acids: CASTQMGPNQPQHF. The CDR3 bases are TGTGCCAGCACCCAGATGGGTCCTAATCAGCCCCAGCATTTT.

V and J are TRBV28 and TRBJ1-1, with a possible D match to TRBD1 (5 bases). Germline V gene data show CDR1 as MDHEN and CDR2 as SYDVKM. Trimming shortened V by 1 base and J by 4 bases, and 7 bases separated the two germline ends. The CDR3 covers 13 residues. CDR3 DNA: TGTGCCAGCAGTTTATATGGGGGCACTGAAGCTTTCTTT. Translating it yields CASSLYGGTEAFF.

This clonotype was recorded at least ten times. This rearrangement joins TRBV29-1 to TRBJ1-4; 8 nucleotides align to TRBD1. Germline loops: CDR1 SQVTM, CDR2 ANQGSEA. V shed 6 bases and J 6 bases; nucleotides not matched to a gene: 6. CDR3 size: 13 residues. CDR3 DNA: TGCAGCGTAAGGACAGGGATAGATGAAAAACTGTTTTTT. Translating gives CSVRTGIDEKLFF.

This clonotype was seen more than once but under ten times. V usage is TRBV15 and J usage is TRBJ2-7; 7 bases line up with TRBD2. In germline, CDR1 is LNHNV, CDR2 YYDKDF (reference sequence). The trim removed 8 bases at V and 1 base at J, leaving 5 bases unmatched. The CDR3 is 13 residues long. This CDR3 is CATRPAGSYEQYV. DNA for the CDR3: TGTGCCACCCGGCCAGCGGGATCCTACGAGCAGTACGTC.

The table lists this clonotype with many counts. The CDR3 spells CASSLTKLAGGNSYNEQFF. DNA for the CDR3: TGTGCCAGCAGCTTAACGAAGCTAGCGGGGGGGAACTCCTACAATGAGCAGTTCTTC. This rearrangement joins TRBV7-3 to TRBJ2-1; 12 positions match TRBD2. CDR1 is SGHTA, CDR2 FQGTGA, per germline. After removal of 0 bases from V and 0 bases from J, the junction contained 6 bases not matched to a gene. There are 19 residues in the CDR3.

In its sample, this clonotype was seen many times. The rearrangement uses TRBV20-1 and TRBJ1-5, with a weak D call TRBD1 (5 bases). Germline V gives CDR1 DFQATT, CDR2 SNEGSKA (reference sequence). The V and J ends lost 5 bases and 9 bases respectively, with 17 bases between them. This CDR3 is 13 amino acids long. The CDR3, as DNA: TGCAGTGCTCAGGACAATAATAGTGGGCCCCAGCATTTT. It translates to CSAQDNNSGPQHF.

This sequence joins TRBV20-1 and TRBJ1-1; D is unresolved. The V gene lost 0 bases and the J gene lost 1 base, with 15 bases spanning the gap. Germline-derived CDR1 and CDR2 are DFQATT and SNEGSKA (reference sequence). The CDR3 spans 16 residues. This chain's CDR3 is CSARDRSSDANTEAFF. The CDR3 DNA reads TGCAGTGCTAGAGATAGGAGTTCGGACGCGAACACTGAAGCTTTCTTT.

Ten or more counts support this clonotype. The chain combines TRBV20-1 with TRBJ1-3; no clear D gene. CDR1 and CDR2 (germline): DFQATT, SNEGSKA (reference sequence). The V and J ends lost 5 bases and 0 bases respectively, with 8 bases between them. The CDR3 extends over 13 amino acids. CDR3 protein: CSASQSSGNTIYF. The CDR3, as DNA: TGCAGTGCTTCTCAGTCCTCTGGAAACACCATATATTTT.

The gene calls are TRBV20-1 and TRBJ1-3; tentative D call: TRBD1 (6 bases). This CDR3 contains 16 residues. Germline V gene lookup returns CDR1 DFQATT and CDR2 SNEGSKA (reference sequence). V dropped 5 bases and J dropped 2 bases, with 19 bases sitting between them. This CDR3 reads CSAPRGGWFAGNTIYF. CDR3 in DNA: TGCAGTGCTCCAAGGGGGGGCTGGTTCGCTGGAAACACCATATATTTT.

In its sample, this clonotype was seen many times. This rearrangement joins TRBV29-1 to TRBJ2-7; D unresolved. This CDR3 is 12 amino acids long. Germline CDR1 reads SQVTM; CDR2 reads ANQGSEA. V shed 2 bases and J shed 7 bases, with 12 bases lying between them. The CDR3 loop reads CSVESASEEQYF. The DNA of the CDR3 is TGCAGCGTTGAATCGGCTTCGGAAGAGCAGTACTTC.

There are a few counts of this clonotype. This CDR3 fails to terminate in the conserved phenylalanine or tryptophan, so it likely reflects a read error. The DNA is omitted, as the CDR3 cannot be located on it reliably, and the CDR3 follows TCRdb's listing. The chain carries TRBV5-1 and TRBJ1-2; the table names TRBD1, a call not compared with the DNA. Termini included, the CDR3 measures 14 amino acids. Germline V gene sequence: CDR1 SGHRS, CDR2 YFSETQ. The CDR3 protein is CASSLSGREGGFFL.

The chain combines TRBV5-4 with TRBJ1-1; D is uncertain. The V end lost 2 bases, the J end lost 6 bases, and 17 bases lay between the germline ends. Per germline, CDR1 SGHNT and CDR2 YYREEE (reference sequence). The CDR3 sequence is 15 residues long. CDR3 DNA sequence: TGTGCCAGCAGCTTAGAAGGAGGAAGAGGCGCTGAAGCTTTCTTT. Protein sequence: CASSLEGGRGAEAFF.

This clonotype has only a few counts. The chain employs TRBV4-2 and TRBJ2-7; TRBD2 aligns across 11 bases. Germline CDR1 is LGHNA and CDR2 is YNFKEQ. The CDR3 is 16 amino acids. V was clipped by 1 base and J by 3 bases; unmatched bases: 5. This CDR3 is CASSQGSLAGDYEQYF. CDR3 in DNA: TGTGCCAGCAGCCAAGGATCACTAGCGGGAGACTACGAGCAGTACTTC.

This clonotype was found many times. The chain is built from TRBV5-1 and TRBJ1-2; 8 nucleotides line up with TRBD1. V shed 4 bases, J shed 5 bases, and the junction held 4 bases outside the gene matches. CDR3 length: 13 amino acids. CDR1 SGHRS and CDR2 YFSETQ come from the germline V gene. The CDR3, as DNA: TGCGCCAGCAGCAACGGACAGGGATATGGCTACACCTTC. This translates into CASSNGQGYGYTF. Full variable domain (rest looked up from reference TRBV5-1 and TRBJ1-2): KAGVTQTPRYLIKTRGQQVTLSCSPISGHRSVSWYQQTPGQGLQFLFEYFSETQRNKGNFPGRFSGRQFSNSRSEMNVSTLELGDSALYLCASSNGQGYGYTFGSGTRLTVV.

This clonotype came up many times. The chain employs TRBV10-3 and TRBJ2-5; tentative D call: TRBD2 (5 bases). Trimming left V 3 bases short and J 1 base short, with 9 bases between. The germline gives CDR1 ENHRY, CDR2 SYGVKD. The CDR3 totals 14 residues. In DNA form, the CDR3 reads TGTGCCATCAGTGATGCTAGCCCCCAAGAGACCCAGTACTTC. Residues: CAISDASPQETQYF.

In DNA form, the CDR3 reads TGTGCCTCCAGGCGGGGGGGGGACACAGATACGCAGTATTTT. It codes for CASRRGGDTDTQYF. The gene calls are TRBV6-1 and TRBJ2-3; 9 bases are shared with TRBD2. Losses at the gene ends were 11 bases for V and 2 bases for J; bases not matched to a gene: 8. This CDR3 has 14 amino acids. The germline gives CDR1 MNHNS, CDR2 SASEGT.

This clonotype was counted at least ten times. The genes are TRBV5-1 and TRBJ2-1; 9 nucleotides agree with TRBD2. V lost 4 bases and J lost 6; bases outside the gene matches: 8. This CDR3 is built from 15 residues. The germline V gene encodes CDR1 SGHRS and CDR2 YFSETQ. This CDR3 is CASSTSSGTPNEQFF. The CDR3 nucleotides read TGCGCCAGCAGCACCTCTAGCGGGACCCCCAATGAGCAGTTCTTC. Supplemented by reference TRBV5-1 and TRBJ2-1, the full variable domain reads KAGVTQTPRYLIKTRGQQVTLSCSPISGHRSVSWYQQTPGQGLQFLFEYFSETQRNKGNFPGRFSGRQFSNSRSEMNVSTLELGDSALYLCASSTSSGTPNEQFFGPGTRLTVL.

This clonotype was recorded at least ten times. V is TRBV20-1 and J is TRBJ1-3, with D hard to call. The CDR3 totals 16 residues. V lost 0 bases and J lost 3, with 15 bases in between. CDR1 and CDR2 from the germline V gene are DFQATT and SNEGSKA (reference sequence). The CDR3 DNA is TGCAGTGCTAGAGATCTATATAGGGCGAGTGGAAACACCATATATTTT. Its protein product is CSARDLYRASGNTIYF.

This clonotype was counted ten times or more. CDR3: CASRQRGETQYF. Here the CDR3 DNA reads TGTGCCAGCAGACAGCGCGGGGAGACCCAGTACTTC. The rearrangement uses TRBV12-3 or TRBV12-4 and TRBJ2-5; D perhaps matches TRBD2 (5 bases). V lost 6 bases to trimming and J lost 5 bases, with 10 bases between them. The CDR3 extends over 12 amino acids.

This clonotype showed up many times. This chain links TRBV18 with TRBJ1-1; D is uncertain. Trimming pared 5 bases from V and 5 bases from J, leaving 9 bases between. Germline values: CDR1 KGHSH, CDR2 LQKENI. CDR3 length: 12 residues. This CDR3 is CASSARWTEAFF. CDR3 DNA sequence: TGTGCCAGCTCAGCGAGGTGGACTGAAGCTTTCTTT.

This clonotype was detected only a few times. V usage is TRBV7-2 and J usage is TRBJ2-3, with TRBD2 as a possible D gene (8 bases). The germline CDR1 and CDR2 sequences are SGHTA and FQGNSA. The ends were cut back, 5 bases at V and 2 bases at J, with 20 bases in the middle. The CDR3 consists of 17 residues. The CDR3 spells CASSVLRGRGVTDTQYF. DNA for the CDR3: TGTGCCAGCAGCGTGTTGAGGGGGCGGGGGGTCACAGATACGCAGTATTTT.

CDR3 bases: TGTGCCAGCAGTAAACGACAGGGGGCGGAATCCTACGAGCAGTACTTC. It translates to CASSKRQGAESYEQYF. The chain links TRBV27 to TRBJ2-7, with 10 bases matching TRBD1. Germline trimming cut 5 bases from V and 1 base from J; bases unmatched to any gene: 8. The CDR3 spans 16 residues. Germline V gene sequence: CDR1 MNHEY, CDR2 SMNVEV (reference sequence).

This clonotype was detected ten times or more. The chain recombines TRBV6-1 with TRBJ1-1; no reliable D call. Between the trimmed V and J ends, which lost 7 bases and 2 bases, there was a span of 8 bases. The germline V gene encodes CDR1 MNHNS and CDR2 SASEGT. The CDR3 spans 12 residues. CDR3 nucleotides: TGTGCCAGCATCTTGGGCAACACTGAAGCTTTCTTT. Translating it yields CASILGNTEAFF.

This clonotype was counted many times. The rearrangement links TRBV29-1 to TRBJ2-7; no firm D call. Trimming took 4 bases from V and 11 from J, leaving 15 bases between them. The CDR3 consists of 11 residues. Germline CDR1 reads SQVTM; CDR2 reads ANQGSEA. In DNA, the CDR3 is TGCAGCGTTGGAATAGCCCCGGCGGAGTACTTC. It encodes CSVGIAPAEYF.